This T cell receptor (beta chain) stems from a study of T-cell reconstitution after alpha-beta-depleted transplantation in children. Library preparation (for TCRbeta) was performed with unique molecular identifiers. A single record per CDR3 protein comes from TCRdb applying MiXCR to the PCR reads. The repertoire has more than 400,000 distinct CDR3 sequences, about an eighth of them found once; the top ten carry 14%. Germline CDR1 reads MNHEY; CDR2 reads SMNVEV (reference sequence). V lost 8 bases and J lost 6, with 17 bases in between. The CDR3 is 14 amino acids. This clonotype was found a few times. Its specificity is not known. Broader study findings: T cells produced anew were the main source of T-cell counts and diversity one year after transplant. Elevated TCRbeta diversity at day 60 was traced, in some patients, to surviving recipient T cells and thymic progenitors. At around two months after transplant, the alpha-beta T cells were reportedly derived from several hundred expanded clones that came from non-depleted graft cells.

This chain connects TRBV27 to TRBJ2-1; either TRBD1 or TRBD2 may fit D (6 bases each). This sample comprised PBMCs, mostly from graft donor cells, obtained 180 days after TCRalphabeta/CD19-depleted stem cell transplant. This TCR was sampled from a female patient aged 2-10 years who had a stem cell transplant for aplastic anemia, so the T cells may come from the graft donor. CDR3 DNA: TGTGCCAGCGTAGCGGAAGGGACAACCAATGAGCAGTTCTTC. Translated, it gives CASVAEGTTNEQFF.